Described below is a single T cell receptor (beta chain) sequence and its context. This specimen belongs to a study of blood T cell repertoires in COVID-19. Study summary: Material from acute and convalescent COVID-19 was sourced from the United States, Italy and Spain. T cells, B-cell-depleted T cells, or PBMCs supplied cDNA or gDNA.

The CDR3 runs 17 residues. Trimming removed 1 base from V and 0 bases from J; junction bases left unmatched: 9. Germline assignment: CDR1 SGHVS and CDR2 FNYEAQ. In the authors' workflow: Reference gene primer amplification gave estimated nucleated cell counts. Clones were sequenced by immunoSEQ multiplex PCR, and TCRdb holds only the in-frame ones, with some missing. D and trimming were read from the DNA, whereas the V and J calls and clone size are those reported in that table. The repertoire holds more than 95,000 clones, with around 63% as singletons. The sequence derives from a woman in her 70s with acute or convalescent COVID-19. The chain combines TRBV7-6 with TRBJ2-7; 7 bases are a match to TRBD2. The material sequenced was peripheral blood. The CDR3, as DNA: TGTGCCAGCAGCTTAGGGGGGGGAAGGAGGAGCTCCTACGAGCAGTACTTC. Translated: CASSLGGGRRSSYEQYF.